This TCR beta chain stems from a study of T cell responses to AZD1222 COVID-19 vaccine. General study points: Possibly, clonal diversity was underestimated; donors were largely white British and included more females. Spike-specific TCR breadth and depth grew following two AZD1222 doses. Vaccine-associated CD4 TCRs spanned spike, dominant at 160-218 and 743-854. Reports say nearly half of spike-specific TCRs go after unmutated variant regions.

Details on this clone: Its specificity is not known.

CDR1 is GTSNPN, CDR2 SVGIG, per germline (reference sequence). Trimming removed 0 bases from V and 9 bases from J, with 12 bases in between. The CDR3 loop spans 14 amino acids. Clones were sequenced by immunoSEQ multiplex PCR, and TCRdb holds only the in-frame ones, with some missing. The table has approximately 140,000 clones, 75% to 95% seen once. This specimen consisted of peripheral blood, obtained on day 0 of MenACWY control vaccination. The V and J genes are TRBV30 and TRBJ1-6; perhaps TRBD1 as D (5 bases). The clonotype originates from an adult in good health. Written as DNA, the CDR3 is TGTGCCTGGAGTGTCGGGACGGATAGTTCACCCCTCCACTTT. The encoded protein is CAWSVGTDSSPLHF.